This T cell receptor beta chain derives from a study of T cell responses to AZD1222 COVID-19 vaccine (dated by TCRdb to about 2021). At the level of the whole study: AZD1222 recipients given second doses at about 4 weeks or at about 12 weeks were pooled, since spike-specific TCR depth and breadth were not found to differ between the two schedules. TCR sequencing covered some 250 trial participants: about 210 given two doses of AZD1222 and approximately 26 given two doses of MenACWY control vaccine. Enrollment into the trials was organized by age into subgroups of 18-55, 56-69 and 70-plus years, and those subgroups contained around 150, 28 and 57 TCR-sequenced participants, respectively.

Beyond this particular receptor, the publication reports: After two AZD1222 doses, spike-specific TCR breadth and depth were significantly higher than at day 0 and than in MenACWY recipients. In the small 56-69-year group, the increase in depth fell short of significance, most likely because of low power. Reportedly, close to half of the unique spike-specific TCRs recognized epitopes lying outside the regions that are mutated in the B.1.351 and B.1.1.7 variants. The vaccine-associated CD4 TCRs covered the entire spike protein, and the dominant responses fell in regions 160-218 and 743-854. Participants were mostly white British, with more females than males. The authors suggested clonal diversity may have been underestimated. Conclusions about previously exposed vaccinees were limited because only six AZD1222 recipients were SARS-CoV-2 seropositive at baseline. No day 14 peak-response samples were available, so repertoires were characterized only after the peak T cell response.

The CDR3 regions of human TCRbeta chains were subjected to immunosequencing. Concerning the study's data processing: TCRs in the repertoires were compared against a reference library of SARS-CoV-2-specific TCRs that had been generated with the MIRA antigen-specificity platform. Breadth meant the fraction of unique TCRs that were SARS-CoV-2-associated, whereas depth meant the fraction of total T cells that were SARS-CoV-2-associated. Using the MIRA data, each spike-specific TCR was mapped to the spike region that the TCR reacts to and placed in a CD4 or CD8 class. Log10-transformed breadth and depth values were compared by one-way ANOVA with Sidak's multiple comparisons tests. TCRdb took this table from immuneACCESS and kept in-frame rearrangements with V and J called. Such tables lack part of the clones; where checked against another copy, unresolved V genes explain under half of the gap, and the rest is unexplained. V and J calls and clone size follow that table, whereas D and trimming were derived from the DNA. A total of more than 110,000 clones appear in this sample, 70% to 90% of them only once. Jointly, the top ten make up around 5% of the sample.

Taken with the paper, the label for time point translates to: baseline before first vaccination. Vaccinee samples were obtained from the UK trials COV001 and COV002, which included a single-blind randomized controlled phase 2/3 trial of AZD1222 (ChAdOx1 nCoV-19) in healthy adults. For TCRbeta chain sequencing, PBMC samples from trial participants were taken at day 0 and at day 28 after the second dose. CDR1 and CDR2 (SEHNR, FQNEAQ) derive from the germline V gene (reference sequence). The junction shows trimming of 5 bases on V and 2 bases on J, plus 4 bases between the germline ends. The CDR3 measures 13 amino acids from cysteine to phenylalanine. The kept DNA is CDR3 alone, 39 bases in frame from the first base. This clone was observed once. Its binding antigen is unknown. The input lacks base qualities; no much larger clone sits a single base away.

Sequences were derived from peripheral blood, sampled on day 0 of AZD1222 vaccination. The TCR was taken from an adult in good health. The chain couples TRBV7-9 to TRBJ2-6; there is no confident call for the D gene. The nucleotide sequence reads TGTGCCAGCAGCGACCCTGGGGCCAACGTCCTGACTTTC. Its protein is CASSDPGANVLTF.